These T cell receptor beta chains were read from a single sample in a study of CD8+ T cells in alopecia areata. Only in-frame clones appear in the TCRdb table, and some are missing; sequencing was by immunoSEQ multiplex PCR. The top ten hold roughly 15% of the sample, which has about 100,000 clones, around 60% seen once. This sample comprised CD8+ T cells sorted from blood, obtained at roughly week 58, from a patient treated with tofacitinib. These receptors all come from a human donor with alopecia areata. CDR3s include the opening cysteine and the closing phenylalanine or tryptophan.

v_call	j_call	cdr3_aa
TRBV29-1	TRBJ1-1	CSVEGQMNTEAFF
TRBV14	TRBJ1-6	CASSHLPPGQETSPLHF
TRBV19	TRBJ2-1	CASRTGQGGHEQFF
TRBV5-1	TRBJ2-5	CASSLATGLETQYF
TRBV6-6	TRBJ1-2	CASSQLQGGNAGYTF
TRBV14	TRBJ1-2	CASSQVPDRRPYGYTF
TRBV5-1	TRBJ1-6	CASSAPRDREDNSPLHF
TRBV13	TRBJ1-3	CASSRGTGNTIYF
TRBV29-1	TRBJ1-3	CSVVDGLSGNTIYF
TRBV27	TRBJ2-2	CASASRGPLGELFF
TRBV9	TRBJ1-1	CASSDPQMDSDTEAFF
TRBV5-1	TRBJ1-2	CASSLGAPGINYGYTF
TRBV12-5	TRBJ1-1	CASGLENTEAFF
TRBV9	TRBJ2-7	CASSVGLAGTYEQYF
TRBV19	TRBJ2-2	CASSIENTGELFF
TRBV7-9	TRBJ2-5	CASSPTDRNQETQYF
TRBV9	TRBJ1-2	CASSVDGVYGYTF
TRBV6-1	TRBJ1-2	CASSDGTGENYGYTF
TRBV15	TRBJ2-1	CATSNGQRGVLDEQFF
TRBV4-1	TRBJ2-2	CASAQGQNTGELFF
TRBV11-2	TRBJ2-2	CASSLTGRTGELFF
TRBV18	TRBJ2-1	CASSLPLGQGRNYNEQFF
TRBV5-6	TRBJ1-2	CASSEGTAPYYGYTF
TRBV14	TRBJ2-1	CASSQFQGNEQFF
TRBV7-9	TRBJ2-2	CASSFPEGAGELFF
TRBV5-1	TRBJ1-2	CASSLDRAYGYTF
TRBV5-1	TRBJ1-3	CASSVGTGWFSGNTIYF
TRBV30	TRBJ2-7	CAWSDHDPYEQYF
TRBV13	TRBJ2-7	CASSLGQGQAYEQYF
TRBV11-2	TRBJ1-2	CASSPPGTGWDGGYTF
TRBV2	TRBJ1-1	CASSGTGGLTEAFF
TRBV15	TRBJ1-1	CATSREFGGTSTEAFF
TRBV6-5	TRBJ1-2	CASSYFADYGYTF
TRBV6-6	TRBJ1-2	CASSQGVYGYTF
TRBV9	TRBJ1-2	CASSDRVHGYTF
TRBV7-9	TRBJ2-1	CASSRDISNEQFF
TRBV29-1	TRBJ2-1	CSVDSGLRYNEQFF
TRBV16	TRBJ2-1	CASSPPTGGDSYNEQFF
TRBV5-1	TRBJ2-5	CASSSTDRARGQETQYF
TRBV27	TRBJ2-3	CASSLRPVGVSAQYF
TRBV7-2	TRBJ2-3	CASSSQRGGPDTQYF
TRBV27	TRBJ1-1	CASSRGLNTEAFF
TRBV7-6	TRBJ2-5	CASSLVRSQETQYF
TRBV19	TRBJ2-7	CASSQEGWNTIYEQYF
TRBV6-5	TRBJ2-7	CASSKTSETSYEQYF
TRBV28	TRBJ2-5	CASKIDRVAKETQYF
TRBV12-5	TRBJ1-1	CASGEPGLFLKDTEAFF
TRBV6-6	TRBJ2-7	CASRAGLEQYF
TRBV7-9	TRBJ1-1	CASSHPDREAEAFF
TRBV30	TRBJ1-5	CAWSVPYGTGSQHF
TRBV4-1	TRBJ2-1	CASSQGGRNEQFF
TRBV15	TRBJ2-7	CATSRTSGGGEQYF
TRBV6-5	TRBJ2-1	CASSYSPGSSYNEQFF
TRBV6-4	TRBJ2-1	CASSPGAGGSYNEQFF
TRBV10-3	TRBJ1-2	CAISDEGDGYTF
TRBV7-6	TRBJ1-5	CASSSGGNQPQHF
TRBV5-1	TRBJ2-7	CASNLGGNNEQYF